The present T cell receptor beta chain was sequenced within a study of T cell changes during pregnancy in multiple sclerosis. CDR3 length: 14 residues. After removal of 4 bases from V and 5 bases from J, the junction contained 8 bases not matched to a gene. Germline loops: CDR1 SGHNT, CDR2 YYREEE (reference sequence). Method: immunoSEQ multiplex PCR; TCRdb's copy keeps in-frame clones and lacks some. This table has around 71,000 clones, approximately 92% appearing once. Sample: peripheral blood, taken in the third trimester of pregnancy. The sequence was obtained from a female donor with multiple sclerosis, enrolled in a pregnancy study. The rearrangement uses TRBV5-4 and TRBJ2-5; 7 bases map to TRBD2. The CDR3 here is CASSPRLADETQYF. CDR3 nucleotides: TGTGCCAGCAGCCCCCGACTAGCCGATGAGACCCAGTACTTC. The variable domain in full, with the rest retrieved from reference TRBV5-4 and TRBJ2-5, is ETGVTQSPTHLIKTRGQQVTLRCSSQSGHNTVSWYQQALGQGPQFIFQYYREEENGRGNFPPRFSGLQFPNYSSELNVNALELDDSALYLCASSPRLADETQYFGPGTRLLVL.